These T cell receptor beta chains were read from a single sample in a study of spatial heterogeneity in lung cancer. Using its own MiXCR run on the 5' RACE reads, TCRdb lists one record per CDR3 protein. The table records some 21,000 distinct CDR3 sequences, approximately 3% of them present only once. Sequenced material: PBMCs, taken at surgery. Every receptor here comes from a female donor with early-stage non-small cell lung cancer. Each CDR3 is given with its conserved first and last residue. Each record gives: clone size, D gene, J gene, V gene, CDR3 protein, CDR3 DNA. D genes are given only for firm matches. The size field is filled for only some rows; it gives once, few, many or a size class.

many	TRBD2	TRBJ2-7	TRBV9	CASSPGTNYEQYF	TGTGCCAGCAGCCCCGGGACTAACTACGAGCAGTACTTC
many	TRBD1	TRBJ2-7	TRBV12-3/TRBV12-4	CASRSGQGRNEQYF	TGTGCCAGCAGATCCGGACAGGGGAGGAATGAGCAGTACTTC
many	NA	TRBJ1-1	TRBV20-1	CSAEGRGPTEAFF	TGCAGTGCCGAGGGGAGGGGCCCGACTGAAGCTTTCTTT
NA	NA	TRBJ2-3	TRBV7-8	CASSRPSRSRTDTQYF	TGTGCCAGCAGCCGCCCCTCGCGGAGCCGCACAGATACGCAGTATTTT
many	NA	TRBJ2-4	TRBV29-1	CSGTPYQGDIQYF	TGCAGCGGAACGCCCTATCAAGGAGACATTCAGTACTTC
many	TRBD1	TRBJ2-7	TRBV29-1	CSVYRGPYEQYF	TGCAGCGTCTACAGGGGTCCCTACGAGCAGTACTTC
many	NA	TRBJ2-2	TRBV11-2	CASSLAQGGPGELFF	TGTGCCAGCAGCTTAGCCCAGGGGGGGCCCGGGGAGCTGTTTTTT
many	TRBD2	TRBJ2-3	TRBV5-1	CASSDLAGRTDTQYF	TGCGCCAGCAGCGACCTAGCGGGGCGCACAGATACGCAGTATTTT
many	TRBD1	TRBJ2-5	TRBV10-3	CAIRGQAGETQYF	TGTGCCATCAGGGGACAGGCGGGGGAGACCCAGTACTTC
NA	TRBD2	TRBJ2-2	TRBV6-6	CASKIAGDVSTGELFF	TGTGCCAGCAAGATAGCGGGAGATGTGAGCACCGGGGAGCTGTTTTTT
many	NA	TRBJ1-2	TRBV4-1	CASSQGVWSYGYTF	TGCGCCAGCAGCCAAGGGGTGTGGAGCTATGGCTACACCTTC
many	NA	TRBJ1-1	TRBV6-5	CASSPRQDRNTEAFF	TGTGCCAGCAGTCCCAGACAGGATAGGAACACTGAAGCTTTCTTT
many	NA	TRBJ1-3	TRBV6-5	CASSYSERGSGNTIYF	TGTGCCAGCAGTTACTCGGAGAGGGGCTCTGGAAACACCATATATTTT
many	NA	TRBJ2-1	TRBV2	CASMDLVEGSYNEQFF	TGTGCCAGCATGGACCTTGTAGAGGGATCCTACAATGAGCAGTTCTTC
many	TRBD1	TRBJ2-1	TRBV12-5	CASAPGQAYNEQFF	TGTGCTAGTGCCCCGGGACAGGCTTACAATGAGCAGTTCTTC
many	NA	TRBJ2-7	TRBV20-1	CSARGGTFYEQYF	TGCAGTGCTAGGGGCGGGACCTTCTACGAGCAGTACTTC
medium-sized	NA	TRBJ2-3	TRBV10-1	CASSETQGPPGDTQYF	TGCGCCAGCAGTGAGACCCAGGGACCCCCCGGGGATACGCAGTATTTT
NA	NA	TRBJ2-5	TRBV19	CASSIMGLQETQYF	TGTGCCAGTAGTATCATGGGGCTTCAAGAGACCCAGTACTTC
many	NA	TRBJ2-2	TRBV15	CATSKATGFGELFF	TGTGCCACCAGCAAAGCTACGGGGTTCGGGGAGCTGTTTTTT
many	TRBD1	TRBJ2-6	TRBV5-1	CASSFLRDSFISGANVLTF	TGCGCCAGCAGCTTCCTCAGGGACAGCTTTATCTCTGGGGCCAACGTCCTGACTTTC
many	TRBD1	TRBJ2-1	TRBV11-1	CASSLAGGWSYNEQFF	TGTGCCAGCAGCTTAGCAGGGGGCTGGTCCTACAATGAGCAGTTCTTC
many	TRBD2	TRBJ2-7	TRBV7-9	CASSTSPPGLDHYEQYF	TGTGCCAGCAGCACCTCTCCCCCCGGACTAGATCACTACGAGCAGTACTTC
many	NA	TRBJ2-5	TRBV10-3	CAISESTLAQYF	TGTGCCATCAGTGAGTCCACACTCGCCCAGTACTTC
many	TRBD1	TRBJ1-1	TRBV6-1	CASKKDREIEAFF	TGTGCCAGCAAGAAAGACAGGGAGATTGAAGCTTTCTTT
many	NA	TRBJ1-5	TRBV29-1	CSVRTENQPQHF	TGCAGCGTGAGGACAGAAAATCAGCCCCAGCATTTT
many	NA	TRBJ2-5	TRBV6-1	CASSLTSIATQYF	TGTGCCAGCAGCCTCACTAGCATCGCGACCCAGTACTTC
many	TRBD1	TRBJ2-3	TRBV29-1	CSVAPRTGTSTDTQYF	TGCAGCGTGGCCCCTCGGACAGGTACTAGCACAGATACGCAGTATTTT
many	NA	TRBJ2-3	TRBV2	CASSGGQPADTQYF	TGTGCCAGCAGTGGAGGACAGCCGGCAGATACGCAGTATTTT
many	NA	TRBJ2-7	TRBV3-1	CASSQGAAGSAYEQYF	TGTGCCAGCAGCCAAGGTGCGGCGGGATCGGCCTACGAGCAGTACTTC
NA	TRBD1	TRBJ2-1	TRBV3-1	CASSHRSQTGGGYNEQFF	TGTGCCAGCAGCCACAGGAGCCAAACAGGGGGCGGATACAATGAGCAGTTCTTC
medium-sized	TRBD1	TRBJ1-4	TRBV29-1	CSVSWTGEKLFF	TGCAGCGTTTCGTGGACAGGGGAGAAACTGTTTTTT
many	NA	TRBJ2-1	TRBV24-1	CATSDFWQNNEQFF	TGTGCCACCAGTGATTTCTGGCAGAACAATGAGCAGTTCTTC
NA	NA	TRBJ2-1	TRBV12-3/TRBV12-4	CASSSGLNEQFF	TGTGCCAGCAGTTCGGGGCTGAATGAGCAGTTCTTC
many	TRBD2	TRBJ2-3	TRBV5-1	CASSAGGLTDTQYF	TGCGCCAGCAGTGCGGGAGGGCTCACAGATACGCAGTATTTT
many	NA	TRBJ1-1	TRBV5-1	CASSLGQYTEAFF	TGCGCCAGCAGCTTGGGCCAGTACACTGAAGCTTTCTTT
NA	NA	TRBJ2-3	TRBV28	CASSPPLLGADTQYF	TGTGCCAGCAGTCCACCCCTTTTGGGGGCAGATACGCAGTATTTT
many	NA	TRBJ1-1	TRBV3-1	CASSQTVQGTEAFF	TGTGCCAGCAGCCAAACGGTACAGGGCACTGAAGCTTTCTTT
many	NA	TRBJ2-3	TRBV5-1	CASSTPPSVAVASTDTQYF	TGCGCCAGCAGCACCCCCCCTTCGGTCGCGGTGGCTAGCACAGATACGCAGTATTTT
many	TRBD1	TRBJ2-7	TRBV3-1	CASSPPGQGSYEQYF	TGTGCCAGCAGCCCCCCAGGACAGGGTTCCTACGAGCAGTACTTC
medium-sized	TRBD2	TRBJ2-4	TRBV7-9	CASSTERGGVFAKNIQYF	TGTGCCAGCAGTACCGAACGGGGGGGCGTATTTGCCAAAAACATTCAGTACTTC
NA	NA	TRBJ2-7	TRBV7-9	CASSPDVLEGHEQYF	TGTGCCAGCAGCCCAGATGTACTGGAAGGCCACGAGCAGTACTTC
many	TRBD1	TRBJ1-6	TRBV28	CASSLGTVRSPLHF	TGTGCCAGCAGTTTAGGGACAGTTCGTTCACCCCTCCACTTT